A single sample is the source of the 22 T cell receptor beta chains below, sequenced in a study of molecular identifiers for immune sequencing clone quantification (dated by TCRdb to 2016 to 2019). Library method: PCR. The run used an Illumina HiSeq 4000. In TCRdb, the public reads were trimmed at Q25 with fastp and aligned with MiXCR, with productive beta chains retained. Merged by CDR3 protein, the rows form single entries marked with the most common genes and DNA. The sample yields approximately 550,000 distinct CDR3 sequences; over 20% were counted once. The ten largest make up 0.7% to 0.95% of the sample. The sequenced sample was naive CD8+ T cells from blood, with Jurkat cell RNA spiked in. Taken with the paper, the label for cell subset or site translates to: FACS-sorted CD8+CD4-CCR7+CD45RA+ naive T cells. The receptor set was obtained from a human donor in good health. Some libraries in this study had Jurkat cell RNA spiked in.

J is TRBJ2-7 and V is TRBV6-2 or TRBV6-3; possibly TRBD1 for D (5 bases). The CDR3 is 13 amino acids. Germline V CDR1 and CDR2: MNHEY, SVGEGT. Trimming removed 5 bases at V and 3 bases at J, with 11 bases between. The CDR3 spells CASSPTENYEQYF. The CDR3 DNA reads as TGTGCCAGCAGTCCGACAGAAAACTACGAGCAGTACTTC.

About this clonotype itself: The final CDR3 position lacks the conserved phenylalanine or tryptophan, pointing to a likely read error. The V and J genes are TRBV4-2 and TRBJ2-7; possible D gene TRBD2, 6 bases. The CDR3 contains 16 residues. V was clipped by 3 bases and J by 3 bases, with 18 bases between them. CDR1 LGHNA and CDR2 YNFKEQ come from the germline V gene. The CDR3 DNA sequence: TGTGCCAGCAGCCATGCCCGAGGTAGGGAGGACTACGAGCAGTACCTC. It yields the protein CASSHARGREDYEQYL.

The sample holds a few counts of this clonotype. The rearrangement uses TRBV11-2 and TRBJ2-3, with 15 bases matching TRBD2. J gave up 0 bases and V 6 bases, and 10 bases lay outside the gene matches. Germline CDR1 is SGHAT and CDR2 is FQNNGV. This CDR3 spans 19 amino acids. The CDR3 region has the DNA TGTGCCAGCAGTCTTACCGGGACTAGCGGGGGGACTAGCACAGATACGCAGTATTTT. This translates into CASSLTGTSGGTSTDTQYF.

This clonotype came up many times. The chain combines TRBV28 with TRBJ2-7; D is undetermined. V lost 6 bases and J lost 0, with 18 bases in between. The CDR3 is 16 residues long. Germline lookup yields CDR1 MDHEN and CDR2 SYDVKM. CDR3 sequence: CASSSTHRSSSYEQYF. The CDR3 DNA sequence: TGTGCCAGCAGCTCCACGCACCGGAGTTCCTCCTACGAGCAGTACTTC.

The sample holds a few counts of this clonotype. V is TRBV30 and J is TRBJ2-3; TRBD1 agrees at 10 bases. V shed 2 bases, J shed 2 bases, and the junction held 4 bases outside the gene matches. CDR1 and CDR2 (germline): GTSNPN, SVGIG (reference sequence). The CDR3 has 15 amino acids. The CDR3 loop is CAWSTGQGNTDTQYF. The CDR3 DNA reads TGTGCCTGGAGTACGGGACAGGGGAACACAGATACGCAGTATTTT.

This clonotype appeared many times. CDR3 sequence: CSVDGTREVFSYNEQFF. CDR3 DNA sequence: TGCAGCGTTGACGGGACCAGAGAGGTCTTCTCCTACAATGAGCAGTTCTTC. The chain combines TRBV29-1 with TRBJ2-1; the D call may be TRBD1 or TRBD2 (5 bases each). Germline V gene lookup returns CDR1 SQVTM and CDR2 ANQGSEA. The V gene lost 3 bases and the J gene lost 0 bases, with 18 bases spanning the gap. This CDR3 contains 17 residues.

This clonotype was seen a few times. This chain joins TRBV6-2 or TRBV6-3 and TRBJ1-3; no clear D gene. The CDR3 loop spans 15 amino acids. V shed 0 bases and J shed 0 bases, with 6 bases lying between them. CDR1 is MNHEY, CDR2 SVGEGT, per germline. CDR3 in DNA: TGTGCCAGCAGTTACTCGGGGAACTCTGGAAACACCATATATTTT. This gives the protein CASSYSGNSGNTIYF.

The chain couples TRBV7-9 to TRBJ2-7; D could derive from TRBD1 or TRBD2 (5 bases each). This CDR3 region has 14 residues. CDR1 and CDR2 from the germline V gene are SEHNR and FQNEAQ (reference sequence). V was cut by 1 base and J by 0 bases, with 7 bases left in between. The CDR3 region has the DNA TGTGCCAGCAGCTTAGAGGGGACCTCCTACGAGCAGTACTTC. Its translation: CASSLEGTSYEQYF. Using reference TRBV7-9 and TRBJ2-7 for the parts outside the CDR3, the full variable domain is DTGVSQNPRHKITKRGQNVTFRCDPISEHNRLYWYRQTLGQGPEFLTYFQNEAQLEKSRLLSDRFSAERPKGSFSTLEIQRTEQGDSAMYLCASSLEGTSYEQYFGPGTRLTVT.

This clonotype came up many times. The J gene is TRBJ2-5, the V gene TRBV28; the D gene is possibly TRBD1 (6 bases). Germline V lookup: CDR1 MDHEN, CDR2 SYDVKM. The CDR3 extends over 15 amino acids. Deletions cut 6 bases from V and 1 base from J, with 15 bases between. CDR3 DNA sequence: TGTGCCAGCAGCACCGACTGGGACACCCAAGAGACCCAGTACTTC. This codes for CASSTDWDTQETQYF.

This clonotype came up a few times. An end of the junction does not agree with germline; a read error may underlie this. The chain recombines TRBV7-6 with TRBJ2-1, with 9 bases matching TRBD2. The CDR3 sequence is 11 residues long. Germline loops: CDR1 SGHVS, CDR2 FNYEAQ. In DNA form, the CDR3 reads TGCTCTAGCGGGGACGTCAATGAGCAGTTCTTC. Translating it yields CSSGDVNEQFF. Variable domain in full (rest from reference TRBV7-6 and TRBJ2-1): GAGVSQSPRYKVTKRGQDVALRCDPISGHVSLYWYRQALGQGPEFLTYFNYEAQQDKSGLPNDRFSAERPEGSISTLTIQRTEQRDSAMYRCSSGDVNEQFFGPGTRLTVL.

This clonotype was detected only a few times. This chain links TRBV9 with TRBJ2-2; D perhaps matches TRBD2 (5 bases). V was cut by 0 bases and J by 0 bases, with 9 bases left in between. Germline-derived CDR1 and CDR2 are SGDLS and YYNGEE. This CDR3 comprises 16 residues. The CDR3, as DNA: TGTGCCAGCAGCGTAGGAGGGTACTCGAACACCGGGGAGCTGTTTTTT. This codes for CASSVGGYSNTGELFF.

Concerning this clonotype: One end of the junction varies from germline; a read error may be responsible. This chain uses TRBV12-3 or TRBV12-4 with TRBJ1-4; 10 nucleotides agree with TRBD1. The CDR3 is 14 residues long. The CDR3, as DNA: TGTGCCAGCAGTTTCGGGACAGGGGTTGAAAACCTGTTTTTT. It codes for CASSFGTGVENLFF.

This clonotype showed up many times. CDR3 residues: CASSPPAATNEKLFF. The CDR3 nucleotides are TGTGCCAGCTCACCACCGGCAGCAACTAATGAAAAACTGTTTTTT. V and J are TRBV18 and TRBJ1-4; no clear D. Germline-derived CDR1 and CDR2 are KGHSH and LQKENI. CDR3 length: 15 amino acids. The V and J ends lost 0 bases and 0 bases respectively, with 5 bases between them.

This clonotype was found a few times. The J gene is TRBJ2-5, the V gene TRBV6-2 or TRBV6-3; maybe TRBD1 (5 bases). V was shortened by 2 bases and J by 9 bases, with 16 bases between the two germline ends. This CDR3 spans 14 amino acids. Germline-derived CDR1 and CDR2 are MNHEY and SVGEGT. CDR3 sequence: CASSYTPALGAQYF. CDR3 in DNA: TGTGCCAGCAGTTACACACCAGCGTTAGGGGCCCAGTACTTC.

There are a few counts of this clonotype. The rearrangement joins TRBV10-3 to TRBJ2-7; a weak D match, TRBD1 (6 bases). Trimming took 3 bases from V and 6 from J, leaving 12 bases between them. The CDR3 runs 13 residues. Germline CDR1 is ENHRY and CDR2 is SYGVKD. DNA of the CDR3: TGTGCCATCAGTGACCCTACAGGGTTCGAGCAGTACTTC. This sequence encodes CAISDPTGFEQYF.

This clonotype was observed a few times. The chain is built from TRBV27 and TRBJ2-7, with 8 bases matching TRBD2. The CDR3 totals 16 residues. The J segment lost 5 bases and the V segment lost 0 bases, leaving 9 bases of the junction unmatched. CDR1 is MNHEY, CDR2 SMNVEV, per germline (reference sequence). In DNA form, the CDR3 reads TGTGCCAGCAGTTTATCCTGGAGGACTAGCTTCGACGAGCAGTACTTC. Protein sequence: CASSLSWRTSFDEQYF.

This clonotype was seen more than once but under ten times. The chain has TRBV10-3 and TRBJ2-3, with 11 bases fitting TRBD2. Germline V gives CDR1 ENHRY, CDR2 SYGVKD. This CDR3 is built from 17 residues. J gave up 0 bases and V 0 bases, and 2 bases lay outside the gene matches. The DNA for the CDR3 is TGTGCCATCAGTGAGTCGACTAGCGGGGTTAGCACAGATACGCAGTATTTT. Protein product: CAISESTSGVSTDTQYF.

The CDR3 sequence is CASISHRKIDTQYF. CDR3 in DNA: TGCGCCAGCATATCTCATCGTAAAATAGATACGCAGTATTTT. The gene calls are TRBV10-1 and TRBJ2-3; the D is unclear. Germline values: CDR1 WNHNN, CDR2 SYGVQD (reference sequence). Between the trimmed V and J ends, which lost 7 bases and 5 bases, there was a span of 16 bases. The CDR3 has 14 amino acids.

This clonotype was found many times. The genes are TRBV7-9 and TRBJ1-1, with 9 positions matching TRBD1. The germline CDR1 and CDR2 sequences are SEHNR and FQNEAQ (reference sequence). The CDR3 has 16 residues. V lost 4 bases, J lost 3 bases, and 9 bases stayed unmatched. CDR3 amino acids: CASSSPGQGRDTEAFF. The DNA for the CDR3 is TGTGCCAGCAGCTCCCCGGGACAGGGTCGGGACACTGAAGCTTTCTTT.

This clonotype was recorded a few times. The chain is built from TRBV4-1 and TRBJ2-1; possibly TRBD2 for D (6 bases). V lost 1 base and J 4 bases, leaving 8 bases between the germline ends. CDR3 length: 14 amino acids. CDR1 and CDR2 (germline): MGHRA, YSYEKL. The CDR3, as DNA: TGCGCCAGCAGCCAAGGACTAGGATACAATGAGCAGTTCTTC. Its protein is CASSQGLGYNEQFF.

This clonotype was recorded at least ten times. The chain uses TRBV4-3 and TRBJ1-6; a weak D match, TRBD1 (5 bases). There are 17 residues in the CDR3. The germline V gene has CDR1 LGHNA and CDR2 YSLEER. V was shortened by 0 bases and J by 3 bases, with 12 bases between the two germline ends. The CDR3 region is CASSQDRGDFYNSPLHF. CDR3 sequence (DNA): TGCGCCAGCAGCCAAGATAGAGGGGATTTCTATAATTCACCCCTCCACTTT.

The V call is TRBV5-6, the J call TRBJ2-1; no definite D call. Germline V gene data show CDR1 as SGHDT and CDR2 as YYEEEE. This CDR3 region has 13 residues. V gave up 0 bases and J gave up 6 bases, with 7 bases separating them. CDR3 residues: CASSLEPSNEQFF. The DNA for the CDR3 is TGTGCCAGCAGCTTGGAACCTAGCAATGAGCAGTTCTTC.